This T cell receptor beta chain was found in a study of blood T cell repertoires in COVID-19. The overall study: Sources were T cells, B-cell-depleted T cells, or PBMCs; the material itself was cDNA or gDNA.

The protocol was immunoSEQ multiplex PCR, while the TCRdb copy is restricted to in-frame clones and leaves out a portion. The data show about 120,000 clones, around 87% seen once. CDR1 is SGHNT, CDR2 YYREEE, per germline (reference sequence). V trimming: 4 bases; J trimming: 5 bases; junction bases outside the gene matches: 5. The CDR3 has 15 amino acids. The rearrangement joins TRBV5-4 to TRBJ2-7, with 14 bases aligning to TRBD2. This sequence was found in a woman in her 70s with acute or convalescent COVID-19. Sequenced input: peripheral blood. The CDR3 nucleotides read TGTGCCAGCAGCCGGGGACTAGCGGGGGACCACGAGCAGTACTTC. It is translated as CASSRGLAGDHEQYF.